A single sample gave rise to the 20 T cell receptor beta chains below, sequenced in a study of response to subunit inactivated influenza vaccine. TCRdb analysed the RT-PCR reads with MiXCR anew, one entry per CDR3 protein. The sample carries about 800,000 distinct CDR3 sequences, approximately 21% recorded once. Sample: PBMCs from blood, taken 4 to 6 days after vaccination. Receptor source: a man aged 50 to 60 who received an inactivated influenza vaccine.

This clonotype has only a few counts. One end of the junction is discordant with germline, which a read error may explain. The chain employs TRBV6-2 or TRBV6-3 and TRBJ1-2; no clear D gene. Germline CDR1 MNHEY, CDR2 SVGEGT. The CDR3 runs to 16 residues. The CDR3 nucleotides are TGCGCCAGCAGTTACTCATTGCGAAAGTTAAACTATGGCTACACCTTC. Translated, it gives CASSYSLRKLNYGYTF.

This clonotype was seen a handful of times. V usage is TRBV6-5 and J usage is TRBJ2-7, with a possible D match to TRBD2 (5 bases). Germline V gene data show CDR1 as MNHEY and CDR2 as SVGAGI. This CDR3 spans 14 amino acids. V dropped 2 bases and J dropped 1 base, with 9 bases sitting between them. CDR3 sequence: CASSYGRESYEQYF. The CDR3 DNA reads TGTGCCAGCAGTTACGGCCGGGAATCCTACGAGCAGTACTTC.

This chain uses TRBV10-3 with TRBJ1-1; tentative D call: TRBD1 (6 bases). V lost 4 bases, J lost 6 bases, and 15 bases lay in between. CDR1 and CDR2 from the germline V gene are ENHRY and SYGVKD. The CDR3 is 14 amino acids. CDR3 coding DNA: TGTGCCATCAGTGGGAACCGGGACAAAGCTGAAGCTTTCTTT. Encoded protein: CAISGNRDKAEAFF.

The J gene is TRBJ2-7, the V gene TRBV20-1, with D possibly being TRBD1 or TRBD2 (5 bases each). With 3 bases removed from V and 2 bases from J, the gap between germline ends came to 14 bases. The germline V gene encodes CDR1 DFQATT and CDR2 SNEGSKA (reference sequence). The CDR3 extends over 14 amino acids. The CDR3, as DNA: TGCAGTGCTAGCGTGGGGGTGGATCCCTACGAGCAGTACTTC. Translation gives CSASVGVDPYEQYF.

V gene TRBV5-1 combines with J gene TRBJ2-5, with 8 bases lining up with TRBD1. The CDR3 runs to 16 residues. Germline CDR1 and CDR2: SGHRS and YFSETQ. With 3 bases clipped from V and 0 bases from J, the junction kept 7 bases outside the gene matches. The CDR3 region has the DNA TGCGCCAGCAGCTCGCGACCGGACAGGGACCAAGAGACCCAGTACTTC. This codes for CASSSRPDRDQETQYF. Looking up the rest from reference TRBV5-1 and TRBJ2-5 gives the full variable domain: KAGVTQTPRYLIKTRGQQVTLSCSPISGHRSVSWYQQTPGQGLQFLFEYFSETQRNKGNFPGRFSGRQFSNSRSEMNVSTLELGDSALYLCASSSRPDRDQETQYFGPGTRLLVL.

A few counts support this clonotype. The chain joins TRBV5-1 to TRBJ1-2; TRBD1 aligns across 7 bases. The CDR3 consists of 14 residues. After removal of 1 base from V and 2 bases from J, the junction contained 2 bases not matched to a gene. The V gene's germline CDR1 is SGHRS and CDR2 YFSETQ. CDR3 protein: CASSLPGQNYGYTF. DNA for the CDR3: TGCGCCAGCAGCTTGCCGGGACAGAACTATGGCTACACCTTC.

This clonotype appeared many times. The J gene is TRBJ2-1, the V gene TRBV10-3; the D gene is possibly TRBD2 (6 bases). V was pared by 0 bases and J by 3 bases, with 15 bases between. The CDR3 has 17 residues. Germline V gene data show CDR1 as ENHRY and CDR2 as SYGVKD. The CDR3 DNA reads TGTGCCATCAGTGAGTCGATAAGGGAGGTTTTCTACAATGAGCAGTTCTTC. Translating gives CAISESIREVFYNEQFF.

This clonotype was detected only a few times. V and J are TRBV7-9 and TRBJ2-2; D ambiguous. The V gene lost 4 bases and the J gene lost 6 bases, with 15 bases spanning the gap. CDR1 SEHNR and CDR2 FQNEAQ come from the germline V gene (reference sequence). The CDR3 covers 15 residues. The CDR3 DNA reads as TGTGCCAGCAGCTCCCGGACCCGAGGTGCCGGGGAGCTGTTTTTT. Its protein is CASSSRTRGAGELFF. Full variable domain (outside the CDR3, taken from reference TRBV7-9 and TRBJ2-2): DTGVSQNPRHKITKRGQNVTFRCDPISEHNRLYWYRQTLGQGPEFLTYFQNEAQLEKSRLLSDRFSAERPKGSFSTLEIQRTEQGDSAMYLCASSSRTRGAGELFFGEGSRLTVL.

This clonotype was observed a few times. This sequence joins TRBV7-2 and TRBJ2-3; 10 bases line up with TRBD2. V was pared by 5 bases and J by 0 bases, with 5 bases of the junction left unmatched. This CDR3 comprises 16 residues. Germline V CDR1 and CDR2: SGHTA, FQGNSA. The CDR3 loop reads CASSDGTSVSTDTQYF. CDR3 sequence (DNA): TGTGCCAGCAGCGATGGGACTAGCGTTAGCACAGATACGCAGTATTTT.

This clonotype was found a few times. V gene TRBV9 combines with J gene TRBJ2-1, with TRBD2 matching 8 bases. The CDR3 is 14 amino acids. Germline CDR1 SGDLS, CDR2 YYNGEE. V was clipped by 0 bases and J by 6 bases; unmatched bases: 2. The CDR3: CASSVVSGSNEQFF. The CDR3 bases are TGTGCCAGCAGCGTAGTAAGCGGGAGCAATGAGCAGTTCTTC.

This chain links TRBV7-9 with TRBJ2-7, with D unclear. Germline assignment: CDR1 SEHNR and CDR2 FQNEAQ (reference sequence). The length of the CDR3 is 12 residues. Trimming removed 3 bases from V and 5 bases from J, with 8 bases in between. CDR3 protein: CASSLPFHEQYF. The CDR3 region has the DNA TGTGCCAGCAGCTTGCCGTTCCACGAGCAGTACTTC.

The gene calls are TRBV4-3 and TRBJ1-2, with TRBD1 matching 11 bases. Germline V gene sequence: CDR1 LGHNA, CDR2 YSLEER. V shed 3 bases and J 4 bases; nucleotides not matched to a gene: 7. The CDR3 length is 16 residues. The CDR3 DNA sequence: TGCGCCAGCAGCCATGGCCGGGACAGGGGGGTCTATGGCTACACCTTC. It yields the protein CASSHGRDRGVYGYTF.

V and J are TRBV20-1 and TRBJ2-1; no reliable D call. CDR1 is DFQATT and CDR2 is SNEGSKA in the germline V gene (reference sequence). Trimming took 5 bases from V and 5 from J, leaving 10 bases between them. This CDR3 region has 12 residues. The DNA for the CDR3 is TGCAGTGCTGATCGGAGACACAATGAGCAGTTCTTC. This translates into CSADRRHNEQFF.

The chain combines TRBV4-1 with TRBJ1-4; D call uncertain. The germline CDR1 and CDR2 sequences are MGHRA and YSYEKL. The CDR3 contains 15 residues. The V gene lost 4 bases and the J gene lost 8 bases, with 17 bases spanning the gap. CDR3 protein: CASSPVGRGEEKLFF. The CDR3 bases are TGCGCCAGCAGCCCGGTCGGACGAGGAGAAGAAAAACTGTTTTTT.

The genes are TRBV5-5 and TRBJ1-3; D gene ambiguous. This CDR3 contains 16 residues. V was cut by 4 bases and J by 2 bases, with 16 bases left in between. Per germline, CDR1 SGHKS and CDR2 YYEKEE (reference sequence). The CDR3 region is CASSKDPGTTGNTIYF. The CDR3 coding sequence is TGTGCCAGCAGCAAGGACCCTGGTACGACTGGAAACACCATATATTTT.

This clonotype was seen only a few times. The V gene is TRBV6-2 or TRBV6-3, the J gene TRBJ2-7; a weak D match, TRBD2 (5 bases). Trimming cost V 7 bases and J 4 bases, with 14 bases left between them. The CDR3 extends over 13 amino acids. Per the germline V gene, CDR1 is MNHEY and CDR2 is SVGEGT. CDR3 sequence (DNA): TGTGCCAGCACTCGGGCCGGGGATTACGAGCAGTACTTC. Protein product: CASTRAGDYEQYF.

The chain couples TRBV4-3 to TRBJ1-1; perhaps TRBD1 as D (6 bases). Germline CDR1 LGHNA, CDR2 YSLEER. CDR3 length equals 14 residues. The V end lost 1 base, the J end lost 5 bases, and 11 bases lay between the germline ends. CDR3 DNA sequence: TGCGCCAGCAGCCAAGTGGGGGCGGTTACTGAAGCTTTCTTT. Translating gives CASSQVGAVTEAFF.

The chain uses TRBV4-3 and TRBJ2-6; D uncertain. CDR3 length: 16 amino acids. Germline V gene sequence: CDR1 LGHNA, CDR2 YSLEER. Trimming removed 4 bases from V and 0 bases from J, with 10 bases in between. The CDR3 DNA is TGCGCCAGCAGCCGTGATGCCTCCTCTGGGGCCAACGTCCTGACTTTC. It is translated as CASSRDASSGANVLTF.

This clonotype turned up a few times. The chain recombines TRBV7-2 with TRBJ2-7; 9 positions agree with TRBD2. Trimming cost V 1 base and J 2 bases; bases outside gene matches: 6. This CDR3 region has 16 residues. Germline-derived CDR1 and CDR2 are SGHTA and FQGNSA. CDR3 sequence: CASSLVGSGSPYEQYF. As DNA, the CDR3 is TGTGCCAGCAGCTTAGTAGGTAGCGGGAGTCCCTACGAGCAGTACTTC.

This clonotype was seen a few times. As DNA, the CDR3 is TGCAGTGCTAGAGATAGCAGGGGGCGGTTTGAGCAGTTCTTC. This gives the protein CSARDSRGRFEQFF. The chain combines TRBV20-1 with TRBJ2-1, with 8 bases that match TRBD1. The V gene end was trimmed by 0 bases and the J gene end by 9 bases; junction bases not matched to a gene: 7. Germline CDR1 reads DFQATT; CDR2 reads SNEGSKA (reference sequence). This CDR3 has 14 residues.